Listed below are T cell receptor beta chains from one sample, sequenced in a study of blood T cell repertoires in COVID-19. Sequencing used immunoSEQ multiplex PCR; TCRdb keeps in-frame clones, though not all of them. The sample has some 99,000 clones, around 89% seen once; the top ten hold about 1.1%. Source material: peripheral blood. The receptors here all came from a human donor in a cohort sampled during active COVID-19. The CDR3 runs from the conserved cysteine through the conserved F or W. The D gene is left open where the match is weak. Clone size is not always given. Where it is, it says once, few, many or a class for expanded clones.

17	TRBV18	TRBD2	TRBJ2-3	NA	CASSPGLAGLHTDTQYF	TGTGCCAGCTCACCGGGACTAGCGGGACTTCACACAGATACGCAGTATTTT
15	TRBV2	TRBD1	TRBJ2-7	NA	CASSRTGGISYEQYF	TGTGCCAGCAGTAGGACAGGGGGAATCTCCTACGAGCAGTACTTC
14	TRBV27	TRBD1	TRBJ1-1	NA	CASSSYRGFTEAFF	TGTGCCAGCAGTTCCTACAGGGGGTTCACTGAAGCTTTCTTT
14	TRBV28	NA	TRBJ2-7	once	CASHGSNIGYEQYF	TGTGCCAGCCACGGCTCTAACATCGGGTACGAGCAGTACTTC
13	TRBV7-2	TRBD1	TRBJ1-1	NA	CASSETGTGWAFF	TGTGCCAGCAGCGAAACCGGGACAGGGTGGGCTTTCTTT
15	TRBV5-1	TRBD1	TRBJ2-5	NA	CASSMSGTGSQTQYF	TGCGCCAGCAGCATGTCCGGGACAGGGTCACAGACCCAGTACTTC
15	TRBV5-1	TRBD1	TRBJ1-4	NA	CASSPQTGTNEKLFF	TGCGCCAGCAGCCCCCAGACAGGGACTAATGAAAAACTGTTTTTT
19	TRBV6-2/TRBV6-3	TRBD1	TRBJ1-5	NA	CASSYAVRVGQGSNQPQHF	TGTGCCAGCAGTTACGCGGTTCGGGTAGGACAGGGAAGCAATCAGCCCCAGCATTTT
14	TRBV19	NA	TRBJ2-3	NA	CASSTTAGTDTQYF	TGTGCCAGTAGTACCACTGCCGGCACAGATACGCAGTATTTT
15	TRBV6-6	NA	TRBJ1-2	NA	CASIEPREGDYGYTF	TGTGCCAGCATCGAACCCCGGGAGGGGGACTATGGCTACACCTTC
14	TRBV5-4	NA	TRBJ1-6	few	CASSSTMIDSPLHF	TGTGCCAGCAGCTCGACAATGATCGATTCACCCCTCCACTTT
14	TRBV7-2	TRBD1	TRBJ2-2	NA	CASSTTGGSGELFF	TGTGCCAGCAGCACGACAGGGGGCAGCGGGGAGCTGTTTTTT
14	TRBV20-1	NA	TRBJ1-5	NA	CSASVGPGNQPQHF	TGCAGTGCTAGTGTGGGGCCCGGCAATCAGCCCCAGCATTTT
19	TRBV5-6	TRBD1	TRBJ1-2	once	CASSLGERVDRGQGYGYTF	TGTGCCAGCAGCTTGGGCGAACGCGTGGACAGGGGGCAGGGCTATGGCTACACCTTC
15	TRBV7-9	NA	TRBJ2-5	NA	CASSSTTVYQETQYF	TGTGCCAGCAGCTCGACGACAGTGTACCAAGAGACCCAGTACTTC
13	TRBV11-2	NA	TRBJ2-2	few	CASRTTGTGELFF	TGTGCCAGCAGGACCACAGGTACCGGGGAGCTGTTTTTT
15	TRBV27	NA	TRBJ2-2	NA	CASSLGWGGTGELFF	TGTGCCAGCAGTTTAGGGTGGGGAGGCACCGGGGAGCTGTTTTTT
16	TRBV28	TRBD1	TRBJ2-5	once	CASSLRDRETRETQYF	TGTGCCAGCAGTCTCCGGGACAGGGAAACCCGAGAGACCCAGTACTTC
15	TRBV4-3	TRBD2	TRBJ2-3	NA	CASSQASGMADTQYF	TGCGCCAGCAGCCAGGCTAGCGGGATGGCAGATACGCAGTATTTT
16	TRBV29-1	NA	TRBJ2-7	NA	CSVEEPYGGSRGEQYF	TGCAGCGTTGAAGAGCCCTATGGTGGTTCTAGGGGCGAGCAGTACTTC
15	TRBV11-3	TRBD1	TRBJ1-3	NA	CASSLSRGPGNTIYF	TGTGCCAGCAGCTTAAGTAGGGGGCCTGGAAACACCATATATTTT
15	TRBV18	TRBD1	TRBJ1-2	once	CASSPPTGADYGYTF	TGTGCCAGCTCACCACCGACAGGGGCTGACTATGGCTACACCTTC
13	TRBV25-1	NA	TRBJ1-1	NA	CASSVSGNTEAFF	TGTGCCAGCAGTGTTTCAGGGAACACTGAAGCTTTCTTT
13	TRBV28	NA	TRBJ2-7	once	CASGLVGSDEQYF	TGTGCCAGCGGTTTAGTTGGTTCGGACGAGCAGTACTTC
15	TRBV24-1	TRBD1	TRBJ2-5	NA	CATSDFSTGSGTQYF	TGTGCCACCAGTGATTTTTCGACAGGGAGTGGGACCCAGTACTTC
14	TRBV6-5	TRBD1	TRBJ2-1	NA	CASSPMTGSDEQFF	TGTGCCAGCTCGCCCATGACAGGGTCTGATGAGCAGTTCTTC
17	TRBV7-9	TRBD2	TRBJ2-1	NA	CASSLGGTTSSYNEQFF	TGTGCCAGCAGCTTAGGGGGGACTACTAGCTCCTACAATGAGCAGTTCTTC
13	TRBV11-2	NA	TRBJ2-1	NA	CASSLSSYNEQFF	TGTGCCAGCAGCCTGAGCTCCTACAATGAGCAGTTCTTC
14	TRBV6-5	NA	TRBJ1-2	NA	CASSPQGRYYGYTF	TGTGCCAGCAGTCCGCAGGGGCGGTACTATGGCTACACCTTC
15	TRBV7-9	TRBD1	TRBJ1-2	NA	CASSSGTGINNGYTF	TGTGCCAGCAGTTCCGGGACAGGGATTAATAATGGCTACACCTTC
15	TRBV24-1	TRBD2	TRBJ2-1	NA	CATNAGESSYNEQFF	TGTGCCACCAATGCGGGGGAATCCTCCTACAATGAGCAGTTCTTC
13	TRBV12-3/TRBV12-4	NA	TRBJ1-1	NA	CASSLGRAIEAFF	TGTGCCAGCAGTTTAGGGAGGGCTATTGAAGCTTTCTTT
14	TRBV2	TRBD2	TRBJ2-7	NA	CASNIGLAAREQYF	TGTGCCAGCAACATAGGGCTAGCGGCTCGTGAGCAGTACTTC
15	TRBV19	NA	TRBJ1-5	NA	CASSIEPRSNQPQHF	TGTGCCAGTAGTATAGAGCCCAGGAGCAATCAGCCCCAGCATTTT
13	TRBV28	TRBD1	TRBJ2-3	once	CASSKGQGGTQYF	TGTGCCAGCTCAAAGGGACAGGGGGGGACGCAGTATTTT
15	TRBV9	TRBD2	TRBJ2-3	NA	CASSTQTSGTHTQYF	TGTGCCAGCAGCACACAGACTAGCGGGACGCATACGCAGTATTTT
15	TRBV3-1/TRBV3-2	TRBD2	TRBJ2-7	NA	CASTSREGSADEQYF	TGTGCCAGCACTTCCAGGGAGGGGAGCGCAGACGAGCAGTACTTC
16	TRBV4-3	TRBD1	TRBJ1-1	NA	CASSRWTGDLNTEAFF	TGCGCCAGCAGCCGGTGGACAGGCGACCTGAACACTGAAGCTTTCTTT
13	TRBV29-1	NA	TRBJ1-2	NA	CSAGSKRVGGYTF	TGCAGCGCCGGAAGCAAGAGGGTGGGCGGCTACACCTTC
14	TRBV5-6	NA	TRBJ1-2	once	CASSLPSTGTGYTF	TGTGCCAGCAGCTTGCCATCGACAGGTACAGGCTACACCTTC